This T cell receptor beta chain derives from a study of CD8 T cells in Susac syndrome. Sequencing of TCR beta was undertaken in CD8+ and CD4+ T cells derived from blood. Both CD4+ and CD8+ T cells were negatively isolated, and TEMRA cells underwent FACS enrichment. V dropped 3 bases and J dropped 1; count of bases not matched to a gene: 0. In germline, CDR1 is SGHRS, CDR2 YFSETQ. The CDR3 is made up of 13 amino acids. With random hexamers, roughly 0.5 to 1 ug RNA was reverse transcribed. The amplification used immunoSEQ multiplex PCR on TCR beta CDR3; it spanned 54 Vbeta and 13 Jbeta. TCRdb used MiXCR to reprocess the immunoSEQ multiplex PCR reads, holding one entry per CDR3 protein. The sample holds over 120,000 distinct CDR3 sequences, 94% seen once.

This receptor was obtained from a human donor in good health. The chain has TRBV5-1 and TRBJ2-7, with 8 bases aligning to TRBD1. The source material was CD4+ T cells from PBMCs. CDR3 in amino acids: CASSWDRSYEQYF. In DNA form, the CDR3 reads TGCGCCAGCAGCTGGGACAGGTCCTACGAGCAGTACTTC.